One TCR beta chain is described in this entry. In its sample, this clonotype was seen a few times. No cognate antigen has been identified for it. No base quality values were provided; no much bigger clone lies one nucleotide off. Library preparation was by RT-PCR. TCRdb records Illumina HiSeq 2500 as the sequencer. The public reads were reprocessed in TCRdb via fastp at Q25 and MiXCR, keeping in-frame beta chains. CDR3 protein sequences are deduplicated, and each keeps its most common genes and DNA. This sample lists under 850,000 distinct CDR3 sequences; less than 20% were detected once. Approximately 11% of the sample rests with the top ten. The data originate from a study of response to subunit inactivated influenza vaccine (dated by TCRdb to between 2017 and 2018). General notes on the study: Deep quantitative profiling of the T cell receptor repertoire was used in the study to follow responses to a trivalent subunit inactivated influenza vaccine.

Study-wide findings and limitations: The authors suggested that each seasonal influenza vaccination may recruit only a limited number of new T cells.

According to the germline V gene, CDR1 reads MNHEY and CDR2 reads SVGAGI. The junction carries 9 bases between V and J, which are trimmed by 1 base and 0 bases respectively. Spanning cysteine to phenylalanine, the CDR3 consists of 15 amino acids. Kept here is only the CDR3 DNA, which spans 45 bases and is read in frame from base 1. The sequence was obtained from a man in his fifties who received an inactivated influenza vaccine. Donor details come from another sample of the same person, matched by shared clones. The sample was PBMCs from blood, taken about 5 days after vaccination. Recombination connected TRBV6-5 to TRBJ1-2; TRBD1 could be the D gene, as 5 bases match. The DNA sequence is as follows: TGTGCCAGCAGTTACTGGGGGAGGACTAACTATGGCTACACCTTC. The resulting protein is CASSYWGRTNYGYTF.